These 25 T cell receptor beta chains share one sample of origin, sequenced in a study of blood T cell repertoires in COVID-19. This table comes from immunoSEQ multiplex PCR, and its TCRdb copy is limited to in-frame clones, with some not included. The table lists 85,000 to 130,000 clones, approximately 92% of them singletons. Sequencing input: peripheral blood. These receptors all come from a man between 65 and 85 years old with acute or convalescent COVID-19.

This chain uses TRBV5-1 with TRBJ2-6; no definite D call. Germline values: CDR1 SGHRS, CDR2 YFSETQ. V was clipped by 2 bases and J by 3 bases, with 18 bases between them. This CDR3 spans 18 amino acids. The CDR3 DNA reads as TGCGCCAGCAGCTTTTCCCCAGGCCGGATTGATGGGGCCAACGTCCTGACTTTC. Amino acid sequence: CASSFSPGRIDGANVLTF.

The J gene is TRBJ1-1, the V gene TRBV7-2; D uncertain. Germline CDR1 SGHTA, CDR2 FQGNSA. Trimming took off 4 bases at V and 7 bases at J, with 19 bases between the two ends. This CDR3 contains 15 residues. CDR3 coding DNA: TGTGCCAGCAGCTCTCAAGCCTTCGGGTTAGGTGAAGCTTTCTTT. This encodes CASSSQAFGLGEAFF.

In this sample, this clone turned up once. The chain carries TRBV2 and TRBJ1-2; D perhaps matches TRBD1 (6 bases). The CDR3 covers 11 residues. In germline, CDR1 is SNHLY, CDR2 FYNNEI. V dropped 10 bases and J dropped 7 bases, with 13 bases sitting between them. The DNA of the CDR3 is TGTGCCACCCAGGGGTTTCTTGGCTACACCTTC. This codes for CATQGFLGYTF.

CDR3 loop: CASSESRQAFF. In nucleotides, the CDR3 is TGTGCCAGCAGTGAATCTAGGCAAGCTTTCTTT. V gene TRBV28 combines with J gene TRBJ1-1, with D unresolved. V gave up 5 bases and J gave up 9 bases, with 10 bases separating them. The CDR3 contains 11 residues. Per the germline V gene, CDR1 is MDHEN and CDR2 is SYDVKM.

The rearrangement uses TRBV25-1 and TRBJ1-2; D is unresolved. The CDR3 spans 15 residues. The germline gives CDR1 MGHDK, CDR2 SYGVNS. Trimming took 0 bases from V and 1 from J, leaving 9 bases between them. The CDR3 coding sequence is TGTGCCAGCAGTGAATATTACCGACTTAACTATGGCTACACCTTC. It is translated as CASSEYYRLNYGYTF.

This clone was detected only a few times. This chain uses TRBV5-4 with TRBJ2-3; 7 bases agree with TRBD1. V was clipped by 0 bases and J by 4 bases; unmatched bases: 2. There are 14 residues in the CDR3. The germline V gene has CDR1 SGHNT and CDR2 YYREEE (reference sequence). CDR3: CASSLEQGSDTQYF. The DNA for the CDR3 is TGTGCCAGCAGCTTGGAACAGGGGTCAGATACGCAGTATTTT.

The count of this clone is one. This clone may be a read error of a much larger clone one base away. This chain uses TRBV19 with TRBJ2-5; no firm D call. This CDR3 is 15 amino acids long. The V gene's germline CDR1 is LNHDA and CDR2 SQIVND (reference sequence). The ends were cut back, 4 bases at V and 6 bases at J, with 18 bases in the middle. Here the CDR3 DNA reads TGTGCCAGTAGTACCCTCGACTGGAAAAGGAAGACCCAGTACTTC. This encodes CASSTLDWKRKTQYF.

The chain recombines TRBV27 with TRBJ1-3; D gene uncertain. CDR3 length: 13 amino acids. CDR1 is MNHEY, CDR2 SMNVEV, per germline (reference sequence). With 5 bases removed from V and 4 bases from J, the gap between germline ends came to 9 bases. CDR3 bases: TGTGCCAGCAGTCCCCAGAAGGGAAACACCATATATTTT. It specifies CASSPQKGNTIYF.

This chain uses TRBV19 with TRBJ1-2; TRBD1 aligns across 9 bases. The CDR3 consists of 13 residues. Germline V gene lookup returns CDR1 LNHDA and CDR2 SQIVND (reference sequence). The junction had 9 bases not matched to a gene; V was cut back by 10 bases and J by 6 bases. CDR3: CATKRTGVDGYTF. CDR3 DNA sequence: TGTGCCACCAAGAGGACAGGGGTGGATGGCTACACCTTC.

J is TRBJ1-1 and V is TRBV2; 8 nucleotides agree with TRBD1. Trimming removed 6 bases from V and 5 bases from J; junction bases left unmatched: 8. In germline, CDR1 is SNHLY, CDR2 FYNNEI. The CDR3 loop spans 14 amino acids. The CDR3 DNA reads TGTGCCAGCAGGGGGACAGGAGGGACTACTGAAGCTTTCTTT. It translates to CASRGTGGTTEAFF.

This clone was counted between two and nine times. V and J are TRBV5-5 and TRBJ1-2; tentatively, D is TRBD1 (6 bases). Germline V gives CDR1 SGHKS, CDR2 YYEKEE (reference sequence). The CDR3 spans 13 residues. The V gene lost 2 bases and the J gene lost 7 bases, with 12 bases spanning the gap. This CDR3 is CASSLSRGSGYTF. The CDR3 DNA reads TGTGCCAGCAGCTTATCCAGGGGCTCTGGCTACACCTTC. The full variable domain, rest sourced from reference TRBV5-5 and TRBJ1-2, is DAGVTQSPTHLIKTRGQQVTLRCSPISGHKSVSWYQQVLGQGPQFIFQYYEKEERGRGNFPDRFSARQFPNYSSELNVNALLLGDSALYLCASSLSRGSGYTFGSGTRLTVV.

This chain uses TRBV2 with TRBJ1-6; 8 bases are shared with TRBD1. The V gene's germline CDR1 is SNHLY and CDR2 FYNNEI. V shed 6 bases, J shed 8 bases, and the junction held 18 bases outside the gene matches. The CDR3 contains 18 residues. The DNA of the CDR3 is TGTGCCAGCAGGCCGGGACAGGCCGTTGATCTCTTCCATTCACCCCTCCACTTT. Its translation is CASRPGQAVDLFHSPLHF.

In DNA, the CDR3 is TGCGCCAGCAGGTTCGGGACTAGCGGGGCCGAAGATACGCAGTATTTT. Protein sequence: CASRFGTSGAEDTQYF. The V gene is TRBV5-1, the J gene TRBJ2-3; 13 nucleotides line up with TRBD2. Per germline, CDR1 SGHRS and CDR2 YFSETQ. Trimming at V came to 5 bases and at J to 5 bases, leaving 8 bases not matched to a gene. The CDR3 covers 16 residues.

The chain employs TRBV7-8 and TRBJ2-7; perhaps TRBD2 as D (6 bases). The CDR3 covers 18 residues. Germline lookup yields CDR1 SGHVS and CDR2 FQNEAQ. Trimming stripped 5 bases from V and 6 bases from J, with 29 bases between. Here the CDR3 DNA reads TGTGCCAGCAGCATAACGCCGGCTAGCGACCTCCTCCATGCCGAGCAGTACTTC. It encodes CASSITPASDLLHAEQYF. The complete variable domain, with remaining parts taken from reference TRBV7-8 and TRBJ2-7, reads GAGVSQSPRYKVAKRGQDVALRCDPISGHVSLFWYQQALGQGPEFLTYFQNEAQLDKSGLPSDRFFAERPEGSVSTLKIQRTQQEDSAVYLCASSITPASDLLHAEQYFGPGTRLTVT.

The chain employs TRBV3-1 (or the pseudogene TRBV3-2) and TRBJ1-5; unclear D gene. CDR3 length: 12 residues. V was pared by 5 bases and J by 9 bases, with 11 bases between. The germline CDR1 and CDR2 sequences are LGHDT and YNNKEL (reference sequence). CDR3 region: CASSSTRGPQHF. The CDR3 nucleotides are TGTGCCAGCAGCTCCACCCGGGGGCCCCAGCATTTT.

The chain couples TRBV29-1 to TRBJ1-1; TRBD1 is a possible D gene (5 bases). The length of the CDR3 is 14 residues. The V end was cut by 5 bases, the J end by 1 base, with 14 bases between. Germline CDR1 reads SQVTM; CDR2 reads ANQGSEA. The CDR3 DNA reads as TGCAGCGTTCGCTCAGGGTATTCGAACACTGAAGCTTTCTTT. As protein: CSVRSGYSNTEAFF.

The chain recombines TRBV18 with TRBJ1-2; a possible D gene is TRBD1 (5 bases). Germline V CDR1 and CDR2: KGHSH, LQKENI. CDR3 length: 14 residues. Trimming stripped 3 bases from V and 8 bases from J, with 16 bases between. CDR3 DNA: TGTGCCAGCTCACCCCAGGACACAAGCTGGGGCTACACCTTC. This encodes CASSPQDTSWGYTF.

The chain carries TRBV18 and TRBJ2-1, with 9 bases identical to TRBD2. The CDR3 length is 15 residues. Germline lookup yields CDR1 KGHSH and CDR2 LQKENI. The junction had 6 bases not matched to a gene; V was cut back by 3 bases and J by 6 bases. The CDR3 is CASSPSTSGANEQFF. In nucleotides, the CDR3 is TGTGCCAGCTCACCTTCGACTAGCGGAGCCAATGAGCAGTTCTTC.

The chain combines TRBV5-5 with TRBJ2-1; weak D call: TRBD2 (5 bases). Germline V lookup: CDR1 SGHKS, CDR2 YYEKEE (reference sequence). V lost 6 bases and J 0 bases, leaving 19 bases between the germline ends. This CDR3 has 17 amino acids. In DNA, the CDR3 is TGTGCCAGCACGACCCTCGGGGAAATTCCCTCCTACAATGAGCAGTTCTTC. Translation: CASTTLGEIPSYNEQFF.

This clone occurred a few times. The chain combines TRBV14 with TRBJ2-7; 8 bases fit TRBD2. V lost 1 base, J lost 2 bases, and 7 bases stayed unmatched. CDR1 SGHDN and CDR2 FVKESK come from the germline V gene. This CDR3 contains 16 residues. CDR3 loop: CASSQAFGGGPYEQYF. Written as DNA, the CDR3 is TGTGCCAGCAGCCAAGCCTTCGGGGGGGGTCCCTACGAGCAGTACTTC. The full variable domain, with the rest looked up from reference TRBV14 and TRBJ2-7, is EAGVTQFPSHSVIEKGQTVTLRCDPISGHDNLYWYRRVMGKEIKFLLHFVKESKQDESGMPNNRFLAERTGGTYSTLKVQPAELEDSGVYFCASSQAFGGGPYEQYFGPGTRLTVT.

The V call is TRBV28, the J call TRBJ1-6; 7 nucleotides align to TRBD1. The CDR3 totals 15 residues. Per the germline V gene, CDR1 is MDHEN and CDR2 is SYDVKM. Trimming removed 7 bases from V and 7 bases from J; junction bases left unmatched: 10. In DNA form, the CDR3 reads TGTGCCAGCAAAGGGGGCAGGGCCCGAAATTCACCCCTCCACTTT. Protein: CASKGGRARNSPLHF.

This clone is categorized as medium-sized. Other DNA sequences in the sample encode the same CDR3. CDR3 sequence reads: CASSQLTSGSTDTQYF. CDR3 sequence (DNA): TGCGCCAGCAGCCAACTTACTAGCGGGAGCACAGATACGCAGTATTTT. The chain uses TRBV4-3 and TRBJ2-3, with 9 bases matching TRBD2. Germline V CDR1 and CDR2: LGHNA, YSLEER. The CDR3 is 16 residues long. The junction had 3 bases not matched to a gene; V was cut back by 2 bases and J by 0 bases.

The V gene is TRBV6-5, the J gene TRBJ1-1; D is unresolved. Germline V lookup: CDR1 MNHEY, CDR2 SVGAGI. V dropped 8 bases and J dropped 0 bases, with 13 bases sitting between them. The CDR3 consists of 14 residues. The CDR3 region is CASSRRALNTEAFF. In nucleotides, the CDR3 is TGTGCCAGCTCTCGGCGGGCACTGAACACTGAAGCTTTCTTT.

The chain uses TRBV3-1 (or the pseudogene TRBV3-2) and TRBJ1-1; D is unclear. Germline V gene data show CDR1 as LGHDT and CDR2 as YNNKEL (reference sequence). V was shortened by 0 bases and J by 10 bases, with 9 bases between the two germline ends. The CDR3 sequence is 12 residues long. The CDR3 coding sequence is TGTGCCAGCAGCCAAGATCTGGGAGGAGCTTTCTTT. As protein: CASSQDLGGAFF.

This chain connects TRBV3-1 (or the pseudogene TRBV3-2) to TRBJ1-2; 8 bases agree with TRBD1. After removal of 1 base from V and 4 bases from J, the junction contained 5 bases not matched to a gene. CDR1 is LGHDT and CDR2 is YNNKEL in the germline V gene (reference sequence). This CDR3 contains 15 residues. Here the CDR3 reads CASSQARGLGYGYTF. The CDR3 DNA sequence: TGTGCCAGCAGCCAAGCCAGGGGGCTTGGCTATGGCTACACCTTC.